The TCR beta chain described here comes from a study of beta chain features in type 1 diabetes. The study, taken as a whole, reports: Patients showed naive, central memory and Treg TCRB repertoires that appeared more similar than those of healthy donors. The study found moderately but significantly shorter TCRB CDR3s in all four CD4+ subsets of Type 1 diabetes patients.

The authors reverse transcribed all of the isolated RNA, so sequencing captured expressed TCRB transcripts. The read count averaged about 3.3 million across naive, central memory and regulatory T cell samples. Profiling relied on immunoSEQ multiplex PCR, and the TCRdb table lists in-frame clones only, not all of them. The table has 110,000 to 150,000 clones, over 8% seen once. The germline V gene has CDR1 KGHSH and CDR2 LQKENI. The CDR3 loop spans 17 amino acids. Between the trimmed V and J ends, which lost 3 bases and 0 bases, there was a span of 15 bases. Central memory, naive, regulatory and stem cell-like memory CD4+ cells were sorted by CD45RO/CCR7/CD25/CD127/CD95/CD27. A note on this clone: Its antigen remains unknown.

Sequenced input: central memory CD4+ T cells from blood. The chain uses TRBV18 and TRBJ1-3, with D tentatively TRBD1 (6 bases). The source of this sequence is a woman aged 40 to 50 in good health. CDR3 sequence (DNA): TGTGCCAGCTCACCGTTAACAGGGATGGCCTCTGGAAACACCATATATTTT. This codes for CASSPLTGMASGNTIYF.